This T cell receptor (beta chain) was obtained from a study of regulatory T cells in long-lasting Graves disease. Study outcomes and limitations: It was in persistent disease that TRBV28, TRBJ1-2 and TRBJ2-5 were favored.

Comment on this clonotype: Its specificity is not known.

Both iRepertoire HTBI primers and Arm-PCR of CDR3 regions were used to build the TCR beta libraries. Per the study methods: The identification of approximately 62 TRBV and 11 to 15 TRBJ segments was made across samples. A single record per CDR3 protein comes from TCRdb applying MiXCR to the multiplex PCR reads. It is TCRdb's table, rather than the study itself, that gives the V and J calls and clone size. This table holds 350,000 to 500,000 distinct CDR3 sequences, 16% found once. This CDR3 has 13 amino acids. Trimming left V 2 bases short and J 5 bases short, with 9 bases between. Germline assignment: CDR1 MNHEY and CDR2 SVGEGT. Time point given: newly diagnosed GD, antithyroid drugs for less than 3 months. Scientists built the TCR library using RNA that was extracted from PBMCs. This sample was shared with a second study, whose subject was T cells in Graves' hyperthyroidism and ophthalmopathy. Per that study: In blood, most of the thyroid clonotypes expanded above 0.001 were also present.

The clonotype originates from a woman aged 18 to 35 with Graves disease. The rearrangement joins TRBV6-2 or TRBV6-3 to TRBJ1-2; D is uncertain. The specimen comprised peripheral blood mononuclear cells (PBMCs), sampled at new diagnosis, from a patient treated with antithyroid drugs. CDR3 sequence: CASSYPGLYGYTF. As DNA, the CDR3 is TGTGCCAGCAGTTACCCTGGATTATATGGCTACACCTTC.